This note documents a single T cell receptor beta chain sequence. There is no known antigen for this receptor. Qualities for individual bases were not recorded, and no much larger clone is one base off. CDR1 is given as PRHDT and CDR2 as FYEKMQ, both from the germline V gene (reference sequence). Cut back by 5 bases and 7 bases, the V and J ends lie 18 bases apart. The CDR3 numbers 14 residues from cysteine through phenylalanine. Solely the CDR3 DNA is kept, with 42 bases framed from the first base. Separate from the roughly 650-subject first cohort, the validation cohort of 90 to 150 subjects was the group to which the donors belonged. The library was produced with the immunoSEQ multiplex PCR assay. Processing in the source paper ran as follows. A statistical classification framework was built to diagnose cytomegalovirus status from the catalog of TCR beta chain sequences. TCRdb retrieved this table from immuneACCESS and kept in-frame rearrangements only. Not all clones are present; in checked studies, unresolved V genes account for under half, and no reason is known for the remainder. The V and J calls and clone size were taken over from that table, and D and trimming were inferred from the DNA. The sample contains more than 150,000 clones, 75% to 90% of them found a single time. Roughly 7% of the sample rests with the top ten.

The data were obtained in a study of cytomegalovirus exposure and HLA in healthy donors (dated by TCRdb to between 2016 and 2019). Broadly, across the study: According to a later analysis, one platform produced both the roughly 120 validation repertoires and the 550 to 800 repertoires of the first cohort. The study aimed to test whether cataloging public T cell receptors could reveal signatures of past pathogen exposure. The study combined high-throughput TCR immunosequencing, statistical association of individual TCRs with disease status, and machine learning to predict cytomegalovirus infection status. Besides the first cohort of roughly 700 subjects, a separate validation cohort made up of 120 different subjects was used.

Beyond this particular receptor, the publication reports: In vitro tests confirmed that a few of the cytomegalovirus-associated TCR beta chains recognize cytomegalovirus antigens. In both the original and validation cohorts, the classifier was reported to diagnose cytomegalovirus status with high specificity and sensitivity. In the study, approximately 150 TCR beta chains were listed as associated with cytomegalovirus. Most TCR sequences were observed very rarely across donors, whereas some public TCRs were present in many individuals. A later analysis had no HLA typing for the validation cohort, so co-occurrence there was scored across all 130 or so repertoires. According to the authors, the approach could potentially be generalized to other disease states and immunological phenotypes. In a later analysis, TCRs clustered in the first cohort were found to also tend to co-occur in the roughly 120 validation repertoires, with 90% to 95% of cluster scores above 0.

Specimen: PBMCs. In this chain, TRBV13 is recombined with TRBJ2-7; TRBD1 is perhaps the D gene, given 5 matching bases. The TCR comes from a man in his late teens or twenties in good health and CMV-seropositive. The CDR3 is CASSPRQRYWEQYF. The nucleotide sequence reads TGTGCCAGCAGCCCGCGACAGAGATACTGGGAGCAGTACTTC. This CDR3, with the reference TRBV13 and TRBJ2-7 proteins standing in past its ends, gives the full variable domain AAGVIQSPRHLIKEKRETATLKCYPIPRHDTVYWYQQGPGQDPQFLISFYEKMQSDKGSIPDRFSAQQFSDYHSELNMSSLELGDSALYFCASSPRQRYWEQYFGPGTRLTVT.